These 24 T cell receptor beta chains originate from one sample sequenced in a study of blood T cell repertoires in COVID-19. Measured with immunoSEQ multiplex PCR; TCRdb has only the in-frame clones, and not every one. The data hold fewer than 120,000 clones, with 60% to 80% observed a single time. Sequencing was done on a sample of peripheral blood. The origin of the receptors is a woman aged 80 or over with active or convalescent COVID-19.

This clone was picked up a small number of times. V usage is TRBV6-2 or TRBV6-3 and J usage is TRBJ2-3; 9 bases agree with TRBD2. The trim removed 6 bases at V and 2 bases at J, leaving 3 bases unmatched. Germline lookup yields CDR1 MNHEY and CDR2 SVGEGT. This CDR3 has 14 residues. The CDR3 DNA reads as TGTGCCAGCAGCCTAGCGGGATCCACAGATACGCAGTATTTT. Residues: CASSLAGSTDTQYF.

J is TRBJ2-1 and V is TRBV3-1 (or the pseudogene TRBV3-2); 8 bases are shared with TRBD2. The V gene's germline CDR1 is LGHDT and CDR2 YNNKEL (reference sequence). J lost 4 bases, V lost 4 bases, and 0 bases had no gene match. This CDR3 spans 13 amino acids. As DNA, the CDR3 is TGTGCCAGCAGCCGACTAGCGTACAATGAGCAGTTCTTC. It codes for CASSRLAYNEQFF.

V gene TRBV12-3 or TRBV12-4 combines with J gene TRBJ2-7, with 7 bases identical to TRBD2. Losses at the gene ends were 7 bases for V and 0 bases for J; bases not matched to a gene: 3. The CDR3 contains 13 residues. CDR3 sequence reads: CASKSGGSYEQYF. The CDR3 bases are TGTGCCAGCAAATCGGGAGGCTCCTACGAGCAGTACTTC.

The chain recombines TRBV20-1 with TRBJ2-3; 8 bases agree with TRBD2. From germline, CDR1 is DFQATT and CDR2 SNEGSKA (reference sequence). V lost 3 bases, J lost 5 bases, and 10 bases stayed unmatched. The CDR3 is made up of 15 amino acids. In DNA, the CDR3 is TGCAGTGCTAGTACCGGGGGGGTAGTAGGAGATACGCAGTATTTT. It is translated as CSASTGGVVGDTQYF.

This clone was recorded only once. This rearrangement joins TRBV5-1 to TRBJ2-1, with D unclear. Trimming took 0 bases from V and 2 from J, leaving 6 bases between them. CDR3 length: 14 amino acids. Germline CDR1 is SGHRS and CDR2 is YFSETQ. The CDR3 is CASSLVLPYNEQFF. The CDR3, as DNA: TGCGCCAGCAGCTTGGTACTACCCTACAATGAGCAGTTCTTC.

V usage is TRBV24-1 and J usage is TRBJ1-5; possibly TRBD1 for D (5 bases). The CDR3 has 15 residues. V lost 4 bases and J lost 3, with 12 bases in between. Looked up from germline, CDR1 is KGHDR and CDR2 is SFDVKD. CDR3 region: CATSDSLTVNQPQHF. CDR3 sequence (DNA): TGTGCCACCAGTGACTCCCTGACAGTCAATCAGCCCCAGCATTTT.

This clone was counted a few times. The genes are TRBV7-9 and TRBJ2-5; 11 nucleotides align to TRBD2. The CDR3 consists of 15 residues. Germline-derived CDR1 and CDR2 are SEHNR and FQNEAQ (reference sequence). V was pared by 5 bases and J by 5 bases, with 7 bases of the junction left unmatched. This CDR3 reads CASSGSGRAFETQYF. The CDR3, as DNA: TGTGCCAGCAGCGGTAGCGGGAGGGCCTTTGAGACCCAGTACTTC. Drawing the rest from reference TRBV7-9 and TRBJ2-5, the complete variable domain is DTGVSQNPRHKITKRGQNVTFRCDPISEHNRLYWYRQTLGQGPEFLTYFQNEAQLEKSRLLSDRFSAERPKGSFSTLEIQRTEQGDSAMYLCASSGSGRAFETQYFGPGTRLLVL.

The DNA of the CDR3 is TGTGCCAGCAGTTACTCGCGGGAGTGGAGAGATACGCAGTATTTT. It specifies CASSYSREWRDTQYF. The chain links TRBV6-5 to TRBJ2-3, with TRBD2 identical over 7 bases. The CDR3 sequence is 15 residues long. Trimming took 0 bases from V and 5 from J; bases not matched to a gene: 5. Germline CDR1 and CDR2: MNHEY and SVGAGI.

The chain is built from TRBV27 and TRBJ2-2, with 7 bases matching TRBD2. CDR3 length equals 18 residues. CDR1 is MNHEY and CDR2 is SMNVEV in the germline V gene (reference sequence). V dropped 1 base and J dropped 5; count of bases not matched to a gene: 13. The CDR3 here is CASSLFGFRTRETGELFF. The CDR3 DNA follows: TGTGCCAGCAGTTTATTTGGTTTTAGGACTAGAGAGACCGGGGAGCTGTTTTTT.

This clone was counted a single time. The genes are TRBV10-3 and TRBJ2-7; D remains unclear. This CDR3 has 14 amino acids. V was pared by 5 bases and J by 3 bases, with 14 bases between. Germline values: CDR1 ENHRY, CDR2 SYGVKD. In DNA, the CDR3 is TGTGCCATCAGTTCAGGTCTATTAAGCTACGAGCAGTACTTC. It specifies CAISSGLLSYEQYF.

The chain recombines TRBV5-1 with TRBJ1-6; a weak D match, TRBD1 (6 bases). CDR1 is SGHRS and CDR2 is YFSETQ in the germline V gene. Trimming removed 4 bases at V and 5 bases at J, with 13 bases between. The CDR3 is 15 residues long. In nucleotides, the CDR3 is TGCGCCAGCAGCGCAGGGACAAGTAATAATTCACCCCTCCACTTT. Translation: CASSAGTSNNSPLHF.

The chain has TRBV7-2 and TRBJ2-1; 9 bases agree with TRBD2. V was clipped by 2 bases and J by 2 bases; unmatched bases: 4. The CDR3 covers 16 residues. The germline gives CDR1 SGHTA, CDR2 FQGNSA. The CDR3 is CASSLRLAETYNEQFF. The CDR3 bases are TGTGCCAGCAGCTTAAGACTAGCGGAAACCTACAATGAGCAGTTCTTC.

V and J are TRBV18 and TRBJ1-4; a weak D match, TRBD1 (6 bases). The V and J ends lost 3 bases and 7 bases respectively, with 18 bases between them. Germline loops: CDR1 KGHSH, CDR2 LQKENI. The CDR3 sequence is 16 residues long. The CDR3 region is CASSPQTTGETEKLFF. CDR3 DNA sequence: TGTGCCAGCTCACCCCAAACGACAGGAGAGACTGAAAAACTGTTTTTT.

The rearrangement joins TRBV5-1 to TRBJ2-5; D gene uncertain. The V end was cut by 0 bases, the J end by 4 bases, with 13 bases between. Germline lookup yields CDR1 SGHRS and CDR2 YFSETQ. The CDR3 has 15 residues. The CDR3 reads CASSLARNIGETQYF. The CDR3 DNA reads TGCGCCAGCAGCTTGGCGCGGAACATAGGAGAGACCCAGTACTTC.

The chain links TRBV18 to TRBJ1-5; 7 bases fit TRBD1. The CDR3 is 15 residues long. The V gene end was trimmed by 4 bases and the J gene end by 7 bases; junction bases not matched to a gene: 10. Germline assignment: CDR1 KGHSH and CDR2 LQKENI. The CDR3 reads CASSQDQGVGQPQHF. DNA of the CDR3: TGTGCCAGCTCACAAGATCAGGGGGTCGGGCAGCCCCAGCATTTT.

This clone came up a few times. The V and J genes are TRBV4-1 and TRBJ2-7; TRBD1 agrees at 7 bases. The V gene's germline CDR1 is MGHRA and CDR2 YSYEKL. The CDR3 loop spans 15 amino acids. J lost 3 bases, V lost 0 bases, and 5 bases had no gene match. The CDR3 nucleotides are TGCGCCAGCAGCCAAGAGGGACAGTACCTCTACGAGCAGTACTTC. Translating gives CASSQEGQYLYEQYF.

The rearrangement links TRBV2 to TRBJ2-7; 8 nucleotides match TRBD1. This CDR3 has 14 amino acids. Trimming removed 3 bases from V and 4 bases from J; junction bases left unmatched: 5. Per germline, CDR1 SNHLY and CDR2 FYNNEI. The CDR3 loop reads CASSDGTGEYEQYF. The DNA for the CDR3 is TGTGCCAGCAGTGACGGGACAGGAGAATACGAGCAGTACTTC.

This clone was seen more than once but under ten times. The rearrangement uses TRBV6-5 and TRBJ2-2; weak D call: TRBD2 (6 bases). Trimming left V 6 bases short and J 1 base short, with 12 bases between. CDR1 MNHEY and CDR2 SVGAGI come from the germline V gene. This CDR3 has 15 residues. CDR3 nucleotide sequence: TGTGCCAGCAGATCATGGGGAGGGAACACCGGGGAGCTGTTTTTT. Translating it yields CASRSWGGNTGELFF.

V gene TRBV24-1 combines with J gene TRBJ2-1, with D unclear. This CDR3 has 11 residues. V shed 3 bases and J shed 10 bases, with 6 bases lying between them. CDR1 and CDR2 from the germline V gene are KGHDR and SFDVKD. The CDR3, as DNA: TGTGCCACCAGTGATCGCCGGGAGCAGTTCTTC. Translation: CATSDRREQFF.

The J gene is TRBJ2-1, the V gene TRBV2; no clear D gene. Germline CDR1 reads SNHLY; CDR2 reads FYNNEI. CDR3 length equals 13 residues. Trimming took 8 bases from V and 0 from J, leaving 8 bases between them. CDR3 region: CASADSSYNEQFF. Here the CDR3 DNA reads TGTGCCAGCGCTGATAGCTCCTACAATGAGCAGTTCTTC.

This clone was found a few times. The gene calls are TRBV21-1 and TRBJ2-3; TRBD2, the table's D call, lacks a check against the DNA. TRBV21-1 constitutes a pseudogene. The CDR3 is 15 amino acids. CDR3 protein: CASSKDGTSTDTQYF. The CDR3 region has the DNA TGTGCCAGCAGCAAGGACGGGACTAGCACAGATACGCAGTATTTT.

This sequence joins TRBV9 and TRBJ1-1; possibly TRBD1 for D (6 bases). CDR3 length: 16 residues. CDR1 SGDLS and CDR2 YYNGEE come from the germline V gene. V was trimmed by 5 bases and J by 3 bases, leaving 20 bases between them. This CDR3 is CASSAGVSPAHTEAFF. The CDR3 bases are TGTGCCAGCAGTGCAGGGGTCTCACCTGCTCACACTGAAGCTTTCTTT.

The chain employs TRBV2 and TRBJ1-4, with 9 bases lining up with TRBD1. The CDR3 covers 14 residues. CDR1 and CDR2 from the germline V gene are SNHLY and FYNNEI. The V gene end was trimmed by 5 bases and the J gene end by 6 bases; junction bases not matched to a gene: 4. CDR3 sequence reads: CASSYDRGDEKLFF. The DNA for the CDR3 is TGTGCCAGCAGTTACGACAGGGGGGATGAAAAACTGTTTTTT. Variable domain in full (rest from reference TRBV2 and TRBJ1-4): EPEVTQTPSHQVTQMGQEVILRCVPISNHLYFYWYRQILGQKVEFLVSFYNNEISEKSEIFDDQFSVERPDGSNFTLKIRSTKLEDSAMYFCASSYDRGDEKLFFGSGTQLSVL.

On this clone: A clone one base away is much larger, so this may be a read error. The chain links TRBV18 to TRBJ1-1, with TRBD1 matching over 8 bases. This CDR3 is built from 13 residues. Germline trimming cut 8 bases from V and 1 base from J; bases unmatched to any gene: 3. Per germline, CDR1 KGHSH and CDR2 LQKENI. In DNA, the CDR3 is TGTGCCAGCGCGGGACAGGCGAACACTGAAGCTTTCTTT. It codes for CASAGQANTEAFF.